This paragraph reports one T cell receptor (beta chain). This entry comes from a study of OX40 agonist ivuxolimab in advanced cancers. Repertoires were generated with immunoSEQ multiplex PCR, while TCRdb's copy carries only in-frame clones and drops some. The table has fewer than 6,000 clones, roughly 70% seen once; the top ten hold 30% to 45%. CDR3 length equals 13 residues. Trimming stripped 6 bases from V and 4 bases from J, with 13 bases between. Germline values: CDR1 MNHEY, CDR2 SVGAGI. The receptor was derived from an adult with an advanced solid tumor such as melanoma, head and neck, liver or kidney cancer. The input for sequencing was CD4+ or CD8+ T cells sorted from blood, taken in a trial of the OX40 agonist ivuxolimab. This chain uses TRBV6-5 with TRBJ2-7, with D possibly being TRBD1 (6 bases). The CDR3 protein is CASSPRGPYEQYF. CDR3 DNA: TGTGCCAGCAGCCCCAGGGGCCCTTACGAGCAGTACTTC.